This T cell receptor beta chain was sequenced for a study of blood T cell repertoires in COVID-19 (TCRdb year 2020). With regard to the full study: The collaborator samples originated in the United States, Italy and Spain and spanned the acute and convalescent phases of COVID-19. The prospective study material was composed of cDNA or gDNA derived from T cells, B-cell-depleted T cells, or PBMCs. Subjects who had been exposed to COVID-19, were actively infected with it, or had recovered from it provided the deeply sampled blood TCRbeta repertoires that made up the dataset. The repertoires were released in a freely available public database intended as a resource for research on the immune response to SARS-CoV-2. Samples came from the ongoing ImmuneRACE study (first 160 participants) plus 1,254 subjects from 6 global collaborators. The sample metadata nearly always contained a de-identified subject ID, COVID-19 status, age in years and sex. Where available, HLA class I and class II types were taken from metadata supplied by the sample provider and were not determined by assay-based typing.

On this clone itself: Its target antigen remains unknown. Base qualities are missing; no much larger clone stands one base away.

The immunoSEQ Assay, a bias-controlled multiplex PCR, was used to amplify TCRbeta CDR3 regions from genomic DNA. As for the original processing: The number of nucleated cells in each sample was estimated from the amplification of reference gene primers within the assay. To quantify the absolute abundance of each unique TCRbeta CDR3 rearrangement, sequence reads were collapsed and filtered. For each sample, productive Simpson clonality was calculated as the square root of Simpson's diversity index over productive rearrangements. Not all clones reach the TCRdb copy of this immuneACCESS table, which keeps in-frame sequences only. Checked studies attribute under half of the gap to unresolved V genes and leave the rest unexplained. The V and J calls and the clone size are those of that table, but D and trimming were determined from the DNA. Counted in this sample were 110,000 to 150,000 clones; 80% to 85% of them appeared once. Roughly 4% of the sample is held by the ten biggest clonotypes.

Whole blood was collected in K2EDTA tubes by collaborating institutions according to the institutions' own protocols. For TCRbeta analysis, collaborator samples were shipped as frozen whole blood, as isolated PBMCs, or as DNA extracted from either sample type. CDR1 and CDR2 (MDHEN, SYDVKM) derive from the germline V gene. The CDR3 holds 15 amino acids from the cysteine to the phenylalanine. Of all the DNA, just the CDR3 is kept, 45 bases in frame from base 1. The V and J ends are trimmed by 2 bases and 4 bases, leaving 12 bases between them. The full study reports these points: How much clinical and demographic metadata was included differed by source and by participant, and the metadata was provided uncurated.

The specimen was peripheral blood. The rearrangement joined TRBV28 to TRBJ1-5, with the D gene not clear enough to name. This receptor was identified in a woman aged 80 or over with acute or convalescent COVID-19. The nucleotide sequence reads as follows: TGTGCCAGCAGTTTAATCCCAGCGTGGAATCAGCCCCAGCATTTT. The translation is CASSLIPAWNQPQHF.